Listed below are T cell receptor beta chains from one sample, sequenced in a study of long-term antiretroviral therapy in people with HIV. The assay was immunoSEQ multiplex PCR, and TCRdb's table has in-frame clones only and misses some. The table lists 35,000 to 45,000 clones, about four fifths of them singletons. The sample consisted of unsorted PBMCs, taken 0.3 years after starting antiretroviral therapy. The receptors were gathered from a man between 18 and 35 years old with HIV. The CDR3 runs from the conserved cysteine through the conserved F or W. Fields, in order: V gene, J gene, clone size, D gene, CDR3 protein, CDR3 DNA. A D gene is named only where the DNA matches it firmly. A clone size is listed for some rows: how often the clone was seen (once, few, many), or a class if it is expanded.

>TRBV2|TRBJ1-2|.|.
CASSQDFNYGYTF
TGTGCCAGCAGTCAGGATTTTAACTATGGCTACACCTTC
>TRBV6-6|TRBJ2-1|.|.
CASSSGTHRFF
TGTGCCAGCAGCTCCGGGACCCATCGGTTCTTC
>TRBV6-6|TRBJ2-3|.|.
CASSYSDQSSTDTQYF
TGTGCCAGCAGTTACTCTGACCAATCTAGCACAGATACGCAGTATTTT
>TRBV19|TRBJ2-1|.|.
CASRWDSSSYNEQFF
TGTGCCAGTAGGTGGGACTCGAGCTCCTACAATGAGCAGTTCTTC
>TRBV27|TRBJ2-3|.|.
CASSSLKYF
TGTGCCAGCAGCTCCTTGAAATATTTT
>TRBV19|TRBJ1-3|.|.
CASSIVGQTGNTIYF
TGTGCCAGTAGTATAGTCGGGCAGACTGGAAACACCATATATTTT
>TRBV5-1|TRBJ2-1|.|TRBD2
CASSPGTSGSINEQFF
TGCGCCAGCAGCCCTGGGACTAGCGGGAGTATCAATGAGCAGTTCTTC
>TRBV6-5|TRBJ1-4|.|.
CASSSQGLREKLFF
TGTGCCAGCAGTTCTCAGGGTCTTCGGGAAAAACTGTTTTTT
>TRBV7-9|TRBJ1-2|once|.
CASSLQWEGNYGYTF
TGTGCCAGCAGCTTACAATGGGAGGGTAACTATGGCTACACCTTC
>TRBV15|TRBJ1-4|.|.
CATSRDFGGPEKLFF
TGTGCCACCAGCAGAGATTTCGGAGGGCCCGAAAAACTGTTTTTT
>TRBV28|TRBJ2-7|.|TRBD1
CASSLFGQGAYHEQYF
TGTGCCAGCAGTTTATTCGGACAGGGGGCGTATCACGAGCAGTACTTC
>TRBV5-4|TRBJ2-4|.|.
CASSANGQYQYF
TGTGCCAGCAGCGCAAATGGACAGTATCAATACTTC
>TRBV6-5|TRBJ2-1|.|TRBD2
CASSYSGGGGYNEQFF
TGTGCCAGCAGTTACAGCGGGGGAGGGGGCTACAATGAGCAGTTCTTC
>TRBV9|TRBJ2-3|.|TRBD1
CASSVAVDRGTDTQYF
TGTGCCAGCAGCGTAGCGGTGGACAGGGGAACAGATACGCAGTATTTT
>TRBV6-4|TRBJ2-2|.|.
CASSVSVDTGELFF
TGTGCCAGCAGTGTTAGCGTCGACACCGGGGAGCTGTTTTTT
>TRBV4-1|TRBJ2-7|.|TRBD1
CASSLEARGLEQYF
TGCGCCAGCAGTTTAGAAGCCAGGGGGCTTGAGCAGTACTTC
>TRBV11-1|TRBJ2-7|.|TRBD1
CASSLVGTGSNEQYF
TGTGCCAGCAGCTTAGTGGGGACAGGGAGCAACGAGCAGTACTTC
>TRBV4-1|TRBJ2-7|.|.
CASSQVGGYSSYEQYF
TGCGCCAGCAGCCAAGTTGGGGGTTATAGCTCCTACGAGCAGTACTTC
>TRBV6-6|TRBJ2-1|once|.
CASSTDSYNEQFF
TGTGCCAGCAGCACGGATAGTTACAATGAGCAGTTCTTC
>TRBV4-1|TRBJ2-1|.|.
CASSPQSENPHNEQFF
TGCGCCAGCAGCCCCCAGAGCGAAAATCCTCACAATGAGCAGTTCTTC
>TRBV2|TRBJ1-5|few|.
CASSLGPSGNQPQHF
TGTGCCAGCTCCTTGGGTCCAAGTGGGAATCAGCCCCAGCATTTT
>TRBV7-2|TRBJ2-1|.|TRBD2
CASSLPLGGRAAVWEQFF
TGTGCCAGCAGCTTACCCCTCGGGGGGAGGGCCGCCGTATGGGAGCAGTTCTTC
>TRBV19|TRBJ1-2|.|.
CASSMGPGTIGYTF
TGTGCCAGTAGTATGGGGCCAGGGACTATTGGCTACACCTTC
>TRBV19|TRBJ2-1|.|TRBD2
CASSILAGGPYNEQFF
TGTGCCAGTAGTATTTTAGCGGGAGGGCCCTACAATGAGCAGTTCTTC
>TRBV28|TRBJ1-2|few|TRBD1
CASTPGGEVRGYTF
TGTGCCAGCACCCCAGGGGGGGAAGTAAGGGGCTACACCTTC
>TRBV9|TRBJ2-4|.|TRBD1
CASSADRVNIQYF
TGTGCCAGCAGCGCAGACAGGGTGAACATTCAGTACTTC
>TRBV2|TRBJ2-2|.|TRBD2
CASSEGTGGAPGELFF
TGTGCCAGCAGTGAAGGAACCGGGGGGGCCCCCGGGGAGCTGTTTTTT
>TRBV15|TRBJ2-7|.|.
CATSDRGEQYF
TGTGCCACCAGCGATAGGGGCGAGCAGTACTTC
>TRBV4-1|TRBJ1-4|.|.
CASGRTVNEKLFF
TGCGCCTCAGGGAGGACAGTTAATGAAAAACTGTTTTTT
>TRBV10-2|TRBJ2-7|.|TRBD1
CASSDQGQGLAYEQYF
TGCGCCAGCAGTGACCAGGGACAGGGATTGGCGTACGAGCAGTACTTC
>TRBV12-1|TRBJ2-7|.|.
CASSFDGGGAGRRYEQYF
TGTGCCAGCAGCTTTGATGGTGGGGGGGCCGGTCGCCGATACGAGCAGTACTTC
>TRBV19|TRBJ2-2|few|TRBD1
CASSINQGAYTGELFF
TGTGCCAGTAGTATAAACCAGGGGGCGTACACCGGGGAGCTGTTTTTT
>TRBV5-6|TRBJ1-5|.|TRBD1
CASSLGGQLNQPQHF
TGTGCCAGCAGCTTGGGGGGACAGCTCAATCAGCCCCAGCATTTT
>TRBV19|TRBJ2-2|.|TRBD1
CASSGTANTGELFF
TGTGCCAGTAGCGGGACAGCAAACACCGGGGAGCTGTTTTTT
>TRBV10-3|TRBJ1-2|few|.
CAISEEGWGGYTF
TGTGCCATCAGTGAGGAGGGATGGGGCGGCTACACCTTC
>TRBV19|TRBJ1-3|.|.
CASSSNRRSGNTIYF
TGTGCCAGTAGTTCCAACCGGAGGTCGGGAAACACCATATATTTT
>TRBV7-9|TRBJ1-1|.|TRBD1
CASSAGQRDNTEAFF
TGTGCCAGCAGCGCGGGACAGCGGGACAACACTGAAGCTTTCTTT
>TRBV5-4|TRBJ2-7|.|.
CASSQGLRPYEQYF
TGTGCCAGCAGCCAAGGGCTACGGCCCTACGAGCAATACTTC
>TRBV4-1|TRBJ1-1|.|.
CASSQKRTRAFF
TGCGCCAGCAGCCAAAAAAGGACAAGAGCTTTCTTT
>TRBV5-1|TRBJ2-5|.|TRBD1
CASSLAAGGGETQYF
TGCGCCAGCAGCTTGGCCGCAGGGGGTGGAGAGACCCAGTACTTC
>TRBV7-6|TRBJ2-7|.|.
CASSSLSYEQYF
TGTGCCAGCAGCTCTCTCTCCTACGAGCAGTACTTC
>TRBV19|TRBJ1-1|few|TRBD1
CASSIAAGGDTEAFF
TGTGCCAGTAGTATAGCCGCAGGGGGGGACACTGAAGCTTTCTTT
>TRBV6-4|TRBJ2-3|few|TRBD2
CASSEVAGGSDTQYF
TGTGCCAGCAGTGAAGTAGCGGGGGGCTCAGATACGCAGTATTTT
>TRBV27|TRBJ2-7|.|.
CAHGGQYF
TGTGCCCACGGGGGGCAGTACTTC
>TRBV9|TRBJ2-1|.|.
CASSGPPSFSYNEQFF
TGTGCCAGCAGCGGCCCTCCTTCCTTCTCCTACAATGAGCAGTTCTTC